This T cell receptor beta chain comes out of a study of persistence of HIV-infected CD4 T cells. The stimulus was an HIV-1 Gag 15-mer peptide pool, about 1 ug/peptide/mL. Responding CD4+ T cells were sorted by upregulation of both CD40 ligand and CD69. Sequencing used immunoSEQ version 4 in survey mode. Clones were sequenced by immunoSEQ multiplex PCR, and TCRdb holds only the in-frame ones, with some missing. The sample carries about 14,000 clones, less than 70% recorded once. This CDR3 has 12 residues. Per the germline V gene, CDR1 is MNHEY and CDR2 is SVGAGI. The V gene lost 6 bases and the J gene lost 3 bases, with 9 bases spanning the gap. As concerns this clone: No antigen is known for it.

The chain combines TRBV6-5 with TRBJ2-7, with a possible D match to TRBD2 (5 bases). This TCR derives from an adult man with HIV who was CMV-seropositive. Material: CD4+ T cells sorted from PBMCs after approximately 20-hour stimulation, obtained from a patient who received antiretroviral therapy. The CDR3 nucleotides are TGTGCCAGCAGACCGGGGATCTACGAGCAGTACTTC. It is translated as CASRPGIYEQYF.